These T cell receptor beta chains were read from a single sample in a study of blood T cell repertoires in COVID-19. TCRdb's table, derived via immunoSEQ multiplex PCR, lists solely in-frame clones and lacks some. The repertoire holds around 370,000 clones, with around nine tenths as singletons. The sample taken for sequencing was PBMCs or T cells enriched from blood (not recorded which). The receptors come from a woman under 30 who had recovered from COVID-19. Both conserved end residues are part of each CDR3. The order of the fields is V gene, CDR3 length, D gene, J gene, clone size, CDR3 DNA, CDR3 protein. The D gene is left open where the match is weak. A clone size is listed for some rows: how often the clone was seen (once, few, many), or a class if it is expanded.

V: TRBV10-3
length: 16
D: NA
J: TRBJ1-2
size: NA
DNA: TGTGCCATCAGTGAGTTGTTCTTGGGGGGGAGAGATGGCTACACCTTC
CDR3: CAISELFLGGRDGYTF

V: TRBV5-1
length: 17
D: NA
J: TRBJ2-3
size: NA
DNA: TGCGCCAGCAGCTTGGACCTTAGCAGGGGAAGCACAGATACGCAGTATTTT
CDR3: CASSLDLSRGSTDTQYF

V: TRBV6-2/TRBV6-3
length: 16
D: TRBD2
J: TRBJ2-5
size: NA
DNA: TGTGCCAGCAGCACTAGACTAGCGGCTACCCTTGAGACCCAGTACTTC
CDR3: CASSTRLAATLETQYF

V: TRBV7-9
length: 16
D: TRBD1
J: TRBJ2-3
size: NA
DNA: TGTGCCAGCAGCTTATCGACAGGGGGGCGCACAGATACGCAGTATTTT
CDR3: CASSLSTGGRTDTQYF

V: TRBV28
length: 13
D: NA
J: TRBJ1-1
size: NA
DNA: TGTGCCAGCACATTCGTAGAGAGCACTGAAGCTTTCTTT
CDR3: CASTFVESTEAFF

V: TRBV9
length: 14
D: TRBD1
J: TRBJ2-7
size: NA
DNA: TGTGCCAGCAGCCCACGGGACAGTTCCTACGAGCAGTACTTC
CDR3: CASSPRDSSYEQYF

V: TRBV6-5
length: 11
D: NA
J: TRBJ2-3
size: NA
DNA: TGTGCCAGCCTAGCGAAAGATACGCAGTATTTT
CDR3: CASLAKDTQYF

V: TRBV2
length: 14
D: NA
J: TRBJ1-5
size: few
DNA: TGTGCCAGCAGTGAACGGGAGAGCAATCAGCCCCAGCATTTT
CDR3: CASSERESNQPQHF

V: TRBV6-5
length: 15
D: NA
J: TRBJ1-1
size: NA
DNA: TGTGCCAGCAGAACTCCTTCGGGACATGCCACTGAAGCTTTCTTT
CDR3: CASRTPSGHATEAFF

V: TRBV30
length: 15
D: NA
J: TRBJ1-2
size: NA
DNA: TGTGCCTGGGAGACACATGACAGGCGGAACTATGGCTACACCTTC
CDR3: CAWETHDRRNYGYTF

V: TRBV5-1
length: 15
D: TRBD2
J: TRBJ2-2
size: NA
DNA: TGCGCCAGCAGCTTCACAGCGGGGGGGAGCGGGGAGCTGTTTTTT
CDR3: CASSFTAGGSGELFF

V: TRBV5-1
length: 15
D: NA
J: TRBJ1-2
size: NA
DNA: TGCGCCAGCAGCTTGGAGGTCGGGGATAACTATGGCTACACCTTC
CDR3: CASSLEVGDNYGYTF

V: TRBV5-8
length: 8
D: NA
J: TRBJ2-7
size: NA
DNA: TGTGCCAGCAGCAGCCGCCCCTTC
CDR3: CASSSRPF

V: TRBV5-1
length: 14
D: NA
J: TRBJ2-2
size: NA
DNA: TGCGCCAGCAGCTTGGAACTATTCACCGGGGAGCTGTTTTTT
CDR3: CASSLELFTGELFF

V: TRBV5-1
length: 16
D: NA
J: TRBJ1-6
size: NA
DNA: TGCGCCAGCAGCTTGCTGGCGGTCTCCTATAATTCACCCCTCCACTTT
CDR3: CASSLLAVSYNSPLHF

V: TRBV3-1/TRBV3-2
length: 14
D: NA
J: TRBJ1-4
size: NA
DNA: TGTGCCAGCAGCCAAGACAGGGCTAATGAAAAACTGTTTTTT
CDR3: CASSQDRANEKLFF

V: TRBV5-1
length: 16
D: TRBD1
J: TRBJ1-6
size: NA
DNA: TGCGCCAGCAGCGCGGGACAGCCGAAAGAAAATTCACCCCTCCACTTT
CDR3: CASSAGQPKENSPLHF

V: TRBV3-1/TRBV3-2
length: 17
D: NA
J: TRBJ1-3
size: NA
DNA: TGTGCCAGCAGGGGGAGGGCAGCCGAAAGAGCCGGAAACACCATATATTTT
CDR3: CASRGRAAERAGNTIYF

V: TRBV2
length: 13
D: TRBD1
J: TRBJ1-1
size: NA
DNA: TGTGCCAGCATCGCCCAGGGTCAGGGGGAGGCTTTCTTT
CDR3: CASIAQGQGEAFF

V: TRBV18
length: 17
D: TRBD1
J: TRBJ1-5
size: once
DNA: TGTGCCAGCTCACCACCAGGACAGGGAGGTACGGATCAGCCCCAGCATTTT
CDR3: CASSPPGQGGTDQPQHF

V: TRBV7-9
length: 14
D: NA
J: TRBJ1-1
size: NA
DNA: TGTGCCAGCAGCTTACCAGGGTTGAACACTGAAGCTTTCTTT
CDR3: CASSLPGLNTEAFF

V: TRBV4-1
length: 16
D: TRBD1
J: TRBJ1-4
size: NA
DNA: TGCGCCAGCAGCCCCGGGGACAGGGGGCGGAGTGAAAAACTGTTTTTT
CDR3: CASSPGDRGRSEKLFF

V: TRBV5-1
length: 14
D: NA
J: TRBJ1-2
size: NA
DNA: TGCGCCAGCAGCTTGGGGGCAGGGGACTATGGCTACACCTTC
CDR3: CASSLGAGDYGYTF

V: TRBV15
length: 16
D: NA
J: TRBJ1-4
size: NA
DNA: TGTGCCACCAGCAGAGAGCTCTATAACACTAATGAAAAACTGTTTTTT
CDR3: CATSRELYNTNEKLFF

V: TRBV11-2
length: 15
D: TRBD1
J: TRBJ1-2
size: once
DNA: TGTGCCAGCAGCTTAGCCGGACAGGGGGCCTATGGCTACACCTTC
CDR3: CASSLAGQGAYGYTF

V: TRBV7-9
length: 14
D: NA
J: TRBJ2-5
size: NA
DNA: TGTGCCAGCAGCTTAGCCGGGTCTTGGGAGACCCAGTACTTC
CDR3: CASSLAGSWETQYF

V: TRBV13
length: 13
D: NA
J: TRBJ2-2
size: NA
DNA: TGTGCCAGCAGCGCAGGAACAGCCGGGGAGCTGTTTTTT
CDR3: CASSAGTAGELFF

V: TRBV19
length: 13
D: TRBD2
J: TRBJ2-1
size: NA
DNA: TGTGCCAGTGTAGCGGGGGTCGGAAATGAGCAGTTCTTC
CDR3: CASVAGVGNEQFF

V: TRBV19
length: 13
D: NA
J: TRBJ1-1
size: NA
DNA: TGTGCCAGTAGTATAGAGGCCAACACTGAAGCTTTCTTT
CDR3: CASSIEANTEAFF

V: TRBV4-2
length: 15
D: NA
J: TRBJ2-5
size: NA
DNA: TGTGCCAGCAGCCAAGATCTTGTTCTAGTGGAGACCCAGTACTTC
CDR3: CASSQDLVLVETQYF